The clone carrying this T cell receptor beta chain was recorded a few times. Its specificity is not known. Researchers used the Oncomine TCR Beta short-read assay to sequence DNA from cultured CD4+ T cells. One entry per CDR3 protein results from TCRdb running MiXCR on the PCR reads. There are several thousand distinct CDR3 sequences in the sample; 40% to 45% occur only once, and roughly 44% lies in the top ten. Indicated treatment: roughly 10-day PBMC culture with coronavirus spike peptide pools or control peptides (ViraFEST assay). The data stem from a study of vaccination and CD4 T cells after COVID-19. CDR1 DFQATT and CDR2 SNEGSKA come from the germline V gene (reference sequence). The ends lost 0 bases at V and 0 bases at J; junction bases unmatched: 7. The CDR3 has 16 residues.

The source is a human donor who had recovered from COVID-19. V gene TRBV20-1 combines with J gene TRBJ2-7, with 8 bases matching TRBD2. The sequenced sample consisted of CD4+ T cells from blood, cultured in vitro. CDR3 bases: TGCAGTGCTAGAGATCTAGGGGCGGGAGGCTCCTACGAGCAGTACTTC. Encoded protein: CSARDLGAGGSYEQYF.